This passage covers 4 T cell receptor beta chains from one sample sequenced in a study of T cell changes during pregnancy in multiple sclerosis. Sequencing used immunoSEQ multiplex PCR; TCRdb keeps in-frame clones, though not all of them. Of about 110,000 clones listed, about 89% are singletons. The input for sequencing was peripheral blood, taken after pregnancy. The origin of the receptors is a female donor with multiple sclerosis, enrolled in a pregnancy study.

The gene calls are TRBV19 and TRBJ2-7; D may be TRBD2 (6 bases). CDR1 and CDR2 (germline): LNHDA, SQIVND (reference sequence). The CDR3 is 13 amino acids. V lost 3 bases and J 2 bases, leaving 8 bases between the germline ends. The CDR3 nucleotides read TGTGCCAGTAGTATTCGGGAGACCTACGAGCAGTACTTC. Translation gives CASSIRETYEQYF.

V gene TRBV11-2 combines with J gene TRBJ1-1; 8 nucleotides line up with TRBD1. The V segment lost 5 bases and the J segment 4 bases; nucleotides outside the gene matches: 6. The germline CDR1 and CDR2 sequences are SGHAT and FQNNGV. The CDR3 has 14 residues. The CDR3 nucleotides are TGTGCCAGCAGCAATAGACAGGGGAGCACTGAAGCTTTCTTT. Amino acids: CASSNRQGSTEAFF. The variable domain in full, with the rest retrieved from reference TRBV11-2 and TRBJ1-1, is EAGVAQSPRYKIIEKRQSVAFWCNPISGHATLYWYQQILGQGPKLLIQFQNNGVVDDSQLPKDRFSAERLKGVDSTLKIQPAKLEDSAVYLCASSNRQGSTEAFFGQGTRLTVV.

DNA for the CDR3: TGTGCCAGCACCACCCAACTAGCGGGGTTTGAGCAGTACTTC. It yields the protein CASTTQLAGFEQYF. The genes are TRBV7-2 and TRBJ2-7; 10 nucleotides match TRBD2. The CDR3 has 14 residues. V lost 7 bases and J lost 7; bases outside the gene matches: 10. Germline V gene data show CDR1 as SGHTA and CDR2 as FQGNSA. Variable domain in full (rest from reference TRBV7-2 and TRBJ2-7): GAGVSQSPSNKVTEKGKDVELRCDPISGHTALYWYRQSLGQGLEFLIYFQGNSAPDKSGLPSDRFSAERTGGSVSTLTIQRTQQEDSAVYLCASTTQLAGFEQYFGPGTRLTVT.

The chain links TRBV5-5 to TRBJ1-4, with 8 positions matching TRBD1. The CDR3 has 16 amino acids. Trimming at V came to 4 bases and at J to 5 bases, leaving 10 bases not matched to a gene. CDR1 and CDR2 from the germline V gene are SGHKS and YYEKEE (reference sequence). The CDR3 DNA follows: TGTGCCAGCAGCGTGACTTCGACAGGGGCGAATGAAAAACTGTTTTTT. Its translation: CASSVTSTGANEKLFF.